This T cell receptor beta chain was identified during a study of regulatory T cells in long-lasting Graves disease (dated by TCRdb to the early 2020s). At the level of the whole study: In the newly diagnosed Graves' disease group, patients had been taking antithyroid drugs for less than 3 months. Patients with persistent Graves' disease were compared with patients with newly diagnosed Graves' disease using TCR sequencing and RNA sequencing of peripheral blood. The study took place in China and was registered as a clinical trial. A total of around 35 samples underwent TCR sequencing, from about 13 patients with persistent Graves' disease and approximately 20 patients with newly diagnosed Graves' disease. Broad study findings and their caveats: Only the TCR beta chain was sequenced and analyzed. The authors acknowledged the small sample size as a limitation that may reduce accuracy. Compared with newly diagnosed patients, persistent Graves' disease patients had lower TCR Shannon entropy and fewer highly expanded clones, which suggests clonal expansion. Persistent patients shared more public clonotypes among themselves (around 3,000) than newly diagnosed patients did (about 970). Only peripheral blood was studied, because thyroid tissue, the primary lesion, was inaccessible. Persistent disease showed preferential use of TRBV28, TRBJ1-2 and TRBJ2-5, whereas newly diagnosed disease favored TRBV20-1 and TRBJ2-1.

What the time point label conveys for this sample: newly diagnosed GD, antithyroid drugs for less than 3 months. For both TCR sequencing and RNA sequencing, RNA was extracted from PBMCs using TRIzol. Graves' disease was diagnosed according to American Thyroid Association guidelines. Patients for the study were recruited at an endocrinology department in Xi'an, China. Each patient gave about 8.1 milliliters of peripheral blood, collected in an EDTA anticoagulant tube. PBMCs were isolated by Ficoll Paque Plus density gradient separation without further T cell sorting. An Agilent 2100 Bioanalyzer and agarose gel were used to assess RNA quality, and a NanoDrop 2000 was used to measure RNA concentration. The V and J ends are trimmed by 6 bases and 7 bases, leaving 10 bases between them. The CDR3 sequence holds 12 residues, the cysteine and phenylalanine included. This entry keeps only the CDR3 DNA: 36 bases, framed from base 1.

This clonotype has ten or more counts. What this receptor recognizes is not known. Base qualities are missing; no much larger clone stands one base away. The method was multiplex PCR. For sequencing, an Illumina HiSeq 4000 was employed. TCR beta libraries were built with iRepertoire HTBI primers and Arm-PCR amplification of CDR3 regions. Before sequencing, the PCR products underwent gel purification. In the authors' own workflow: Gene usage analysis of CDR3 amino acid clonotypes relied on the approximately 68 TRBV and 13 to 15 TRBJ segments identified across samples. COPE and FqMerger were used to merge the filtered high-quality paired reads into contigs. BLAST was used to align contigs to IMGT TRBV, TRBD and TRBJ reference genes, and CDR3 was defined according to IMGT. Clonotypes above 0.1% frequency were classified as highly expanded clones. Shannon entropy was used to measure repertoire diversity, and the Gini coefficient was used to measure V-J evenness. A clonotype was considered public if more than one individual shared it. The public reads were reanalyzed by TCRdb: fastp trimming at Q25, MiXCR alignment, in-frame beta chains only. Each record represents a unique CDR3 protein, reported with the most common genes and DNA among its rows. These V and J calls are TCRdb output, not the study's own analysis. This sample comprises about 530,000 distinct CDR3 sequences, about 16% of them detected only once. The top ten constitute around 25% of the sample.

The data also belong to a second study, concerning T cells in Graves' hyperthyroidism and ophthalmopathy. According to the second study: Stable Graves' hyperthyroidism was defined as the absence of progression to ophthalmopathy over 18 months of follow-up. The hyperthyroidism patients were between 18 and 65 years old and newly diagnosed, with a disease duration of less than 2 months. Patients with uncontrolled infections, other autoimmune diseases, pregnancy or lactation were excluded. Clinical symptoms, serum thyroxine and TRAb, thyroid ultrasound, and orbital computed tomography formed the basis for the diagnoses. The TCR CDR3 was subjected to a first round of RT-PCR using the HTBI primer set and the Qiagen OneStep RT-PCR kit. Most expanded thyroid clonotypes (frequency above 0.001) were also found in blood, which suggests that blood repertoires may mirror thyroid immune responses. A 13 V-J signature model separated ophthalmopathy from stable hyperthyroidism, with around 88% sensitivity and about 81% specificity in cross-validation and 80%/75% in testing. In validation, progression to ophthalmopathy was predicted by the model with 70% to 71% sensitivity and about 72% specificity, a median of approximately 6.5 months before onset. To identify TCR V-J signatures that set the groups apart, the researchers used a discovery cohort of 100 patients, made up of 40 to 45 with Graves' ophthalmopathy and some 58 with stable Graves' hyperthyroidism. Prospective prediction of ophthalmopathy was tested in an independent validation cohort consisting of some 20 hyperthyroidism patients and about 17 patients who later progressed to ophthalmopathy. The approximately 98 discovery patients were randomly divided into training and test sets at a 7:3 ratio. Thyroid tissue and blood T-cell repertoires from several Graves' hyperthyroidism patients were also compared in the study. After sampling, hyperthyroidism patients received methimazole starting at 30 mg daily, and ophthalmopathy patients received high-dose intravenous methylprednisolone. The libraries were constructed in a second round of multiplex PCR and then size-selected and purified. Paired-end sequencing of the libraries was performed with 100 bp reads on an Illumina HiSeq2000. SOAPnuke was used to process the raw data, with reads discarded if the reads contained adapters or uncalled bases, had a mean Phred below 15, or lacked an exact constant-primer or identifier match. High-quality paired reads were merged with COPE v1.2.5, and unique nucleotide sequences were defined as clonotypes. MiTCR v1.1 was used to align clonotypes to the IMGT TRBV, TRBD and TRBJ reference segments. Analysis was restricted to V-J combinations with a frequency above 0.0001, which covered roughly 99% of repertoires. A TCS score was defined as the ratio of F50 (clonal expansion) to E x V (chaos), with BLOSUM62-based TCRdist applied between CDR3 peptides within each V-J. Welch's t-statistics and random forest reduced around 550 V-J features to roughly 13, which were used in a naive Bayes classifier (R e1071). Sample size was not statistically predetermined, and blinding of investigators to group allocation was not performed. TCR Vbeta CDR3 sequencing of fewer than 150 peripheral blood samples (43 ophthalmopathy, 75 hyperthyroidism and approximately 17 progressor patients) is reported in the paper.

This clonotype originated in a woman aged 35-60 years with Graves disease. Donor details come from another sample of the same person, matched by shared clones. This sample comprised peripheral blood mononuclear cells (PBMCs), obtained at new diagnosis, from a patient treated with antithyroid drugs. The chain is encoded by TRBV12-3 or TRBV12-4 joined to TRBJ1-5; a weak D assignment points to TRBD1 (5 bases agree). This receptor carries the CDR3 CASSTGTQPQHF. The DNA sequence is given as TGTGCCAGCAGCACCGGGACGCAGCCCCAGCATTTT.